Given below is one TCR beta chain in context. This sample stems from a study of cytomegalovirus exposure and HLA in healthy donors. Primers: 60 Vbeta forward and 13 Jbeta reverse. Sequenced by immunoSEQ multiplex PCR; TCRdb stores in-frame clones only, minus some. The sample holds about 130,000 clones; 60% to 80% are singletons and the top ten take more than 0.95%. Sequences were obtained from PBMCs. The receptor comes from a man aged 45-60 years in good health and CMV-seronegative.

The CDR3 DNA is TGTGCCAGCAGCTTAGCATGGGCAGCCCGGGGTCGGAACACAGATACGCAGTATTTT. Protein: CASSLAWAARGRNTDTQYF. The chain recombines TRBV7-2 with TRBJ2-3; D possibly corresponds to TRBD2 (5 bases). Per germline, CDR1 SGHTA and CDR2 FQGNSA. The CDR3 totals 19 residues. Trimming removed 0 bases at V and 2 bases at J, with 21 bases between.